The text below deals with one TCR beta chain. The entry originates in a study of technical replicates of blood from several donors. Sequencing used immunoSEQ multiplex PCR; TCRdb keeps in-frame clones, though not all of them. This table holds more than 65,000 clones, 91% found once. The CDR3 is 15 amino acids. CDR1 is MNHNY and CDR2 is SVGAGI in the germline V gene (reference sequence). The ends were cut back, 7 bases at V and 1 base at J, with 16 bases in the middle. The rearrangement links TRBV6-6 to TRBJ1-1; D gene ambiguous. The TCR originated in a human donor in good health. Some clones in this sample may be carry-over from other donors' samples. Sequencing was performed on T cells isolated from PBMCs. CDR3 residues: CASIPTVETNTEAFF. The CDR3 DNA sequence: TGTGCCAGCATACCCACAGTGGAAACGAACACTGAAGCTTTCTTT.